Below, one T cell receptor (beta chain) is given with its context. Its cognate antigen is unknown. This sample stems from a study of human T cells and chemical hapten exposure. Study details: Small volume differences among pooled libraries mainly caused per-sample TCR yield variation.

It was from unfractionated whole blood that total RNA was extracted. Unique molecular identifiers were linked by the library to individual cDNA molecules. Per the original data handling: Ranging from about 20,000 to 750,000, TCR counts per sample had a median value of around 94,000. Via MiXCR, TCRdb re-called the 5' RACE reads, giving one row per CDR3 protein. The V and J calls reflect TCRdb's pipeline rather than the authors' work. The table has about 81,000 distinct CDR3 sequences, roughly 15% seen once; the top ten hold around 6.8%. Germline V gives CDR1 MNHEY, CDR2 SVGAGI. V shed 5 bases and J 3 bases; nucleotides not matched to a gene: 10. This CDR3 contains 16 residues. Study-level findings and limits: The number of TCRs over 1 in 1000 frequency stayed unchanged after DPC.

This chain connects TRBV6-5 to TRBJ1-1, with 9 bases identical to TRBD1. This sequence was found in a female donor in good health. For the CDR3, the DNA is TGTGCCAGCAGTCTAGGGACAGGGTTGGGACACACTGAAGCTTTCTTT. Residues: CASSLGTGLGHTEAFF.